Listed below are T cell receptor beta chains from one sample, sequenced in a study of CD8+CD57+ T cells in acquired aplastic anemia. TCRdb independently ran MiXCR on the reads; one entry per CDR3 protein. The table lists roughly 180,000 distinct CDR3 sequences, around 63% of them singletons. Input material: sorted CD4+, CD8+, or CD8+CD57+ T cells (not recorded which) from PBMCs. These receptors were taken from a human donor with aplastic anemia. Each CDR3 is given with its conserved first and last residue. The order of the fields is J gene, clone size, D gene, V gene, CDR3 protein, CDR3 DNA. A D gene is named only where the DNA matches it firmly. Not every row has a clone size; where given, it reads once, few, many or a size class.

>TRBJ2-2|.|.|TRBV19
CASSTSRGYAAGELFF
TGTGCCAGTAGTACCAGCAGGGGATATGCGGCCGGGGAGCTGTTTTTT
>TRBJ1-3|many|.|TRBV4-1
CASSQEESGSGNTIYF
TGCGCCAGCAGCCAAGAGGAGTCGGGGTCTGGAAACACCATATATTTT
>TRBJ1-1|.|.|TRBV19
CASSRWTEAFF
TGTGCCAGTAGCAGATGGACTGAAGCTTTCTTT
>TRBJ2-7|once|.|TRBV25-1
CASSEAGITDEQYF
TGTGCCAGCAGTGAAGCAGGGATCACGGACGAGCAGTACTTC
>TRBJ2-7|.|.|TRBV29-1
CSVCRGDSYEQYF
TGCAGCGTTTGCCGCGGGGACTCCTACGAGCAGTACTTC
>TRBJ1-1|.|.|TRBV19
CASSGLTGYRAFF
TGTGCCAGTAGTGGACTCACAGGGTATAGAGCTTTCTTT
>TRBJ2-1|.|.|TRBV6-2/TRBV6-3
CASSYSTVVEQFF
TGTGCCAGCAGTTACTCGACAGTGGTTGAGCAGTTCTTC
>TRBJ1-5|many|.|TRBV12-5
CASGLEGGYSNQPQHF
TGTGCTAGTGGTTTGGAGGGGGGCTATAGCAATCAGCCCCAGCATTTT
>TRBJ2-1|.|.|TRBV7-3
CASSLGLGSYNEQFF
TGTGCCAGCAGCTTAGGGCTCGGGTCATACAATGAGCAGTTCTTC
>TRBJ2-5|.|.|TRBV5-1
CASRPMLGSETQYF
TGCGCCAGCCGACCAATGTTGGGGTCAGAGACCCAGTACTTC